The entry that follows covers one T cell receptor beta chain sequence. Assay used: immunoSEQ multiplex PCR; TCRdb lists only in-frame clones, some missing. The table records about 40,000 clones, about 88% of them present only once. This sample stems from a study of T cell changes during pregnancy in multiple sclerosis. After removal of 2 bases from V and 5 bases from J, the junction contained 3 bases not matched to a gene. Germline CDR1 GTSNPN, CDR2 SVGIG (reference sequence). This CDR3 has 13 residues. The rearrangement links TRBV30 to TRBJ1-5; 7 nucleotides match TRBD1. The input for sequencing was CD4+ T cells from peripheral blood mononuclear cells, taken in the first trimester of pregnancy. This receptor was identified in a female donor with multiple sclerosis, enrolled in a pregnancy study. CDR3 sequence: CAWSPGGDQPQHF. The DNA for the CDR3 is TGTGCCTGGAGTCCAGGGGGAGATCAGCCCCAGCATTTT. Using reference TRBV30 and TRBJ1-5 for the parts outside the CDR3, the full variable domain is SQTIHQWPATLVQPVGSPLSLECTVEGTSNPNLYWYRQAAGRGLQLLFYSVGIGQISSEVPQNLSASRPQDRQFILSSKKLLLSDSGFYLCAWSPGGDQPQHFGDGTRLSIL.